The 8 T cell receptor beta chains below come from one sample, sequenced in a study of T cell responses to AZD1222 COVID-19 vaccine. Sequenced by immunoSEQ multiplex PCR; TCRdb stores in-frame clones only, minus some. The sample includes over 50,000 clones, approximately 88% of them seen just once. Sequencing was performed on peripheral blood, taken on day 0 of AZD1222 vaccination. These receptors originate from an adult in good health.

The CDR3 coding sequence is TGTGCCAGCAGTGAAGACTTTTTTGAAAAACTGTTTTTT. As protein: CASSEDFFEKLFF. The gene calls are TRBV6-1 and TRBJ1-4; D gene ambiguous. V was pared by 1 base and J by 7 bases, with 7 bases between. CDR1 is MNHNS, CDR2 SASEGT, per germline. CDR3 length: 13 amino acids.

CDR3: CASSADRSSGNTIYF. CDR3 nucleotides: TGTGCCAGCAGCGCGGACAGGTCCTCTGGAAACACCATATATTTT. This chain links TRBV7-6 with TRBJ1-3, with TRBD1 matching 7 bases. The CDR3 spans 15 residues. The germline gives CDR1 SGHVS, CDR2 FNYEAQ. V dropped 5 bases and J dropped 0; count of bases not matched to a gene: 4.

This chain links TRBV18 with TRBJ2-7; TRBD1 matches at 10 bases. Trimming took 3 bases from V and 3 from J; bases not matched to a gene: 20. Germline V gives CDR1 KGHSH, CDR2 LQKENI. This CDR3 is built from 20 residues. The CDR3 is CASSPRQGATSDYSFYEQYF. Here the CDR3 DNA reads TGTGCCAGCTCACCGAGACAGGGGGCGACTAGTGACTATTCCTTCTACGAGCAGTACTTC.

The CDR3 sequence is CASSLGTSKGYEQYF. CDR3 nucleotides: TGCGCCAGCAGCTTGGGGACCTCCAAAGGCTACGAGCAGTACTTC. The chain is built from TRBV5-1 and TRBJ2-7; D is unclear. V was shortened by 0 bases and J by 3 bases, with 13 bases between the two germline ends. Germline V gene lookup returns CDR1 SGHRS and CDR2 YFSETQ. CDR3 length: 15 residues.

This chain connects TRBV24-1 to TRBJ2-2, with D perhaps matching TRBD1 or TRBD2 (7 bases each). This CDR3 comprises 15 residues. CDR1 is KGHDR, CDR2 SFDVKD, per germline. V lost 7 bases and J 1 base, leaving 12 bases between the germline ends. The DNA of the CDR3 is TGTGCCACCAGAGCGGGACAGCTGAACACCGGGGAGCTGTTTTTT. This sequence encodes CATRAGQLNTGELFF.

The CDR3, as DNA: TGTGCCAGTAGTAGAGGGGTGACTGGTACCTACGAGCAGTACTTC. This sequence encodes CASSRGVTGTYEQYF. The rearrangement joins TRBV19 to TRBJ2-7; either TRBD1 or TRBD2 may supply D (5 bases each). The CDR3 runs to 15 residues. The germline V and J ends were trimmed by 4 bases and 2 bases, with 15 bases remaining between them. Germline V CDR1 and CDR2: LNHDA, SQIVND (reference sequence).

J is TRBJ1-1 and V is TRBV28; D is uncertain. This CDR3 has 12 residues. V was pared by 6 bases and J by 1 base, with 6 bases between. The germline V gene encodes CDR1 MDHEN and CDR2 SYDVKM. CDR3 loop: CASRQTNTEAFF. The CDR3 nucleotides are TGTGCCAGCAGGCAGACGAACACTGAAGCTTTCTTT. The variable domain in full, completed from reference TRBV28 and TRBJ1-1, reads DVKVTQSSRYLVKRTGEKVFLECVQDMDHENMFWYRQDPGLGLRLIYFSYDVKMKEKGDIPEGYSVSREKKERFSLILESASTNQTSMYLCASRQTNTEAFFGQGTRLTVV.

This rearrangement joins TRBV5-1 to TRBJ1-1, with D perhaps TRBD1 (5 bases). Germline CDR1 and CDR2: SGHRS and YFSETQ. V lost 0 bases and J 5 bases, leaving 14 bases between the germline ends. CDR3 length equals 15 residues. CDR3 DNA sequence: TGCGCCAGCAGCTTGGCTGGGGGAGTAGGAACTGAAGCTTTCTTT. Its translation: CASSLAGGVGTEAFF.